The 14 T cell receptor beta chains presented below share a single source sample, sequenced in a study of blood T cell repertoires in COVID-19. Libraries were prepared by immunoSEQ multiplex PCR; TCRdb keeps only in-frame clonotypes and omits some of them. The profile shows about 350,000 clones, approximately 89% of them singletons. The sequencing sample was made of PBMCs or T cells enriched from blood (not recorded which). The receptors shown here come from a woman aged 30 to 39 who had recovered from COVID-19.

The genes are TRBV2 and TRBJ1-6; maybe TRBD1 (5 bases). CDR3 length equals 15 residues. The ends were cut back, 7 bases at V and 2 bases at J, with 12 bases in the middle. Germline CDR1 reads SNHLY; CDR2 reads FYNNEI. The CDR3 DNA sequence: TGTGCCAGCATTGGACAACCCCCCTATAATTCACCCCTCCACTTT. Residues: CASIGQPPYNSPLHF. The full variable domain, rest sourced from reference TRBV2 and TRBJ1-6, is EPEVTQTPSHQVTQMGQEVILRCVPISNHLYFYWYRQILGQKVEFLVSFYNNEISEKSEIFDDQFSVERPDGSNFTLKIRSTKLEDSAMYFCASIGQPPYNSPLHFGNGTRLTVT.

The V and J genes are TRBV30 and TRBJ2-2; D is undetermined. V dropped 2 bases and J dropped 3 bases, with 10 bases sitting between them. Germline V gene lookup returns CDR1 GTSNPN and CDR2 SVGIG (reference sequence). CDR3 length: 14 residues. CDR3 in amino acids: CAWSSLTYTGELFF. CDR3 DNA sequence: TGTGCCTGGAGTTCCCTGACTTACACCGGGGAGCTGTTTTTT.

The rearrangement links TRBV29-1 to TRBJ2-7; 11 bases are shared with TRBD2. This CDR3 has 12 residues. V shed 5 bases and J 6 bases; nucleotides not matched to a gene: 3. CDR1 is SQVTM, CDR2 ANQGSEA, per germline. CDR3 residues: CSVPSGGTEQYF. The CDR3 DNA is TGCAGCGTTCCTAGCGGGGGGACCGAGCAGTACTTC.

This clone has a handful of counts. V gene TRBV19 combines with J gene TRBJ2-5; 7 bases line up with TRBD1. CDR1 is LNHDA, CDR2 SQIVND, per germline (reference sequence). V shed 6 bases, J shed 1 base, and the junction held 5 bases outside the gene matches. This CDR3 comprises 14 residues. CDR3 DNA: TGTGCCAGTAGCCAGAACAGGGGCCAAGAGACCCAGTACTTC. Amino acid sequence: CASSQNRGQETQYF.

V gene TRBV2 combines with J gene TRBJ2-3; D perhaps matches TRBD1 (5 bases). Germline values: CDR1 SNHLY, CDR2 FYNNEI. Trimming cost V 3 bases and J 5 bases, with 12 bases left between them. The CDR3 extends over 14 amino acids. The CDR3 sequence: CASSEDLQEDTQYF. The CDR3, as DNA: TGTGCCAGCAGTGAGGACCTACAGGAAGATACGCAGTATTTT.

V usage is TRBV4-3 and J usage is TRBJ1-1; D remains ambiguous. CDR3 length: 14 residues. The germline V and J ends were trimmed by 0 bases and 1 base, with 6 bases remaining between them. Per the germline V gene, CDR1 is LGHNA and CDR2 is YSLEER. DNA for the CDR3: TGCGCCAGCAGCCAAGATTACGGGAACACTGAAGCTTTCTTT. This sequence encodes CASSQDYGNTEAFF.

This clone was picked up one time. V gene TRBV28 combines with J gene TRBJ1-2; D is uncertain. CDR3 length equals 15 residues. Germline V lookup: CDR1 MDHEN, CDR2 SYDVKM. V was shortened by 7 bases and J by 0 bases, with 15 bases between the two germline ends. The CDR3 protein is CASTLGGPTNYGYTF. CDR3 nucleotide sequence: TGTGCCAGCACCTTAGGAGGACCAACTAACTATGGCTACACCTTC.

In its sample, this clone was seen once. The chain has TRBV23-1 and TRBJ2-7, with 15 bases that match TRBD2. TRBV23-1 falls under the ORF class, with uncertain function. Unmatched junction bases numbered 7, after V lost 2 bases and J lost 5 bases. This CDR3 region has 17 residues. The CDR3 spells CASSQAGLAGGPDEQYF. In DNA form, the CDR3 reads TGCGCCAGCAGTCAAGCAGGACTAGCGGGGGGGCCTGACGAGCAGTACTTC.

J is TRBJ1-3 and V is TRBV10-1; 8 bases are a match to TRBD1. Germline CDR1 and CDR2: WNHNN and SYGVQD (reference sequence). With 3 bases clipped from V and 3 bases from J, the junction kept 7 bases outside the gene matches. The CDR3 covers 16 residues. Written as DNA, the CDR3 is TGCGCCAGCAGTGAATCATCAGGACAGGGTGGAAACACCATATATTTT. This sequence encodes CASSESSGQGGNTIYF.

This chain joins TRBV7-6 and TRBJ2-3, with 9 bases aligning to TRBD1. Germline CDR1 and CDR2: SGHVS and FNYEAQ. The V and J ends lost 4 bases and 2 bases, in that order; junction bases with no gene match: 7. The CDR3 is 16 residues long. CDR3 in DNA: TGTGCCAGCAGCTCCTTGGACAGGGGACTCACAGATACGCAGTATTTT. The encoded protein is CASSSLDRGLTDTQYF.

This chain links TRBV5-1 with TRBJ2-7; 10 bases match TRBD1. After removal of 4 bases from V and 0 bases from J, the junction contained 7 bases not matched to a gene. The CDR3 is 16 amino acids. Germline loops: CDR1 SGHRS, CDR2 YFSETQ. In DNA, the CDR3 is TGCGCCAGCAGCCTGGACAGGGGGGTCCCCTCCTACGAGCAGTACTTC. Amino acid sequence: CASSLDRGVPSYEQYF.

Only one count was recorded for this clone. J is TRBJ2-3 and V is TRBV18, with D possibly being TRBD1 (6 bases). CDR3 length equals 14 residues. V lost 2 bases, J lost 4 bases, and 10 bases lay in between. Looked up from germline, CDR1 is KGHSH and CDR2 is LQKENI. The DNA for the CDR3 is TGTGCCAGCTCACCAGGGACATCGGCAGATACGCAGTATTTT. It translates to CASSPGTSADTQYF.

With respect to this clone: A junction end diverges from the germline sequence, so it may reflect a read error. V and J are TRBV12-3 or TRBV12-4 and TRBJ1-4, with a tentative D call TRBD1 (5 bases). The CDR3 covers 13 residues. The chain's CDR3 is CASSLDRGGKLFF. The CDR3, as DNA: TGTGCCAGCAGCTTAGACAGAGGAGGTAAACTGTTTTTT.

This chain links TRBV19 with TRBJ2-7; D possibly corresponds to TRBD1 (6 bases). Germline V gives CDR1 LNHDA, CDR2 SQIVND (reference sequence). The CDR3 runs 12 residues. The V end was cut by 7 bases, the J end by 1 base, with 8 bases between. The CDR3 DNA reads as TGTGCCAGTACTGACAGGTCCTACGAGCAGTACTTC. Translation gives CASTDRSYEQYF.